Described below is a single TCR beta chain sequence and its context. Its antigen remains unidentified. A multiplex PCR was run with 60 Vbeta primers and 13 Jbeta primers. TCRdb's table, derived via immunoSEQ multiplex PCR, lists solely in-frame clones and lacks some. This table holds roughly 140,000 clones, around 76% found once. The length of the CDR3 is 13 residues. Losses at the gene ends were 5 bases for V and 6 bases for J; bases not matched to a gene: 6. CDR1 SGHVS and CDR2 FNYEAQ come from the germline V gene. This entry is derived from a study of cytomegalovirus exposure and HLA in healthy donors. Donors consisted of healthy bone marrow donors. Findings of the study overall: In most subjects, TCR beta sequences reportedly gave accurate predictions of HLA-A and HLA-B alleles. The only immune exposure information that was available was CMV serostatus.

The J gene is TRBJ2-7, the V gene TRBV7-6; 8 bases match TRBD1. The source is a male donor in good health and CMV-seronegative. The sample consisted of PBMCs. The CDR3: CASSRTQGAEQYF. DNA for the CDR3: TGTGCCAGCAGCCGAACCCAGGGGGCCGAGCAGTACTTC.